This record looks at one T cell receptor (beta chain) sequence and its context. The CDR3 has 15 residues. V was clipped by 6 bases and J by 0 bases, with 12 bases between them. The germline V gene has CDR1 SGHRS and CDR2 YFSETQ. This entry is derived from a study of blood T cell repertoires in COVID-19. At the level of the study: Donors in the United States, Italy and Spain gave samples during acute or convalescent COVID-19.

In the original analysis: Quantification of nucleated cells was approximated via reference gene primer amplification. Produced via immunoSEQ multiplex PCR; TCRdb's table is partial and in-frame only. V and J calls and clone size are given by that table; D and trimming were obtained from the DNA. The sample has 47,000 or so clones, roughly 82% seen once; the top ten hold roughly 2.5%. V is TRBV5-1 and J is TRBJ2-2, with D possibly being TRBD2 (6 bases). Sequences were obtained from peripheral blood. The sequence was collected from a woman aged 55-69 years with acute or convalescent COVID-19. The DNA of the CDR3 is TGCGCCAGCACATTCACTAGCCCGAACACCGGGGAGCTGTTTTTT. It codes for CASTFTSPNTGELFF. Supplemented by reference TRBV5-1 and TRBJ2-2, the full variable domain reads KAGVTQTPRYLIKTRGQQVTLSCSPISGHRSVSWYQQTPGQGLQFLFEYFSETQRNKGNFPGRFSGRQFSNSRSEMNVSTLELGDSALYLCASTFTSPNTGELFFGEGSRLTVL.